This is a list of T cell receptor beta chains from one sample in a study of blood T cell repertoires in COVID-19. TCRdb keeps only in-frame clones here, not all; method: immunoSEQ multiplex PCR. The data hold about 110,000 clones, with about nine tenths observed a single time. The specimen sequenced was peripheral blood. The source is a human donor in a cohort sampled during active COVID-19. CDR3s include the opening cysteine and the closing phenylalanine or tryptophan. Each record gives: clone size, J gene, D gene, V gene, CDR3 protein, CDR3 DNA. D genes are given only for firm matches. Size is omitted from some rows. Given values are once, few, many or a class for expanded clones.

abundance: .; j_gene: TRBJ2-7; d_gene: .; v_gene: TRBV2; CDR3aa: CASKVRLGAYEQYF; CDR3nt: TGTGCCAGCAAGGTCCGGCTCGGGGCCTACGAGCAGTACTTC
abundance: .; j_gene: TRBJ2-3; d_gene: .; v_gene: TRBV21-1; CDR3aa: CASIPTSGSGDTQYF; CDR3nt: TGTGCCAGCATCCCCACTAGCGGGAGTGGGGATACGCAGTATTTT
abundance: .; j_gene: TRBJ2-6; d_gene: .; v_gene: TRBV6-1; CDR3aa: CASSEYSRMGTGANVLTF; CDR3nt: TGTGCCAGCAGTGAATACTCAAGGATGGGCACTGGGGCCAACGTCCTGACTTTC
abundance: .; j_gene: TRBJ2-1; d_gene: TRBD1; v_gene: TRBV7-2; CDR3aa: CASSFGTGGYNEQFF; CDR3nt: TGTGCCAGCAGCTTCGGGACAGGGGGTTACAATGAGCAGTTCTTC
abundance: .; j_gene: TRBJ2-1; d_gene: TRBD2; v_gene: TRBV9; CDR3aa: CASTSGTSGYNEQFF; CDR3nt: TGTGCCAGCACTTCGGGGACTAGCGGCTACAATGAGCAGTTCTTC
abundance: .; j_gene: TRBJ1-4; d_gene: TRBD1; v_gene: TRBV5-6; CDR3aa: CASSLGQGAREKLFF; CDR3nt: TGTGCCAGCAGCTTGGGTCAGGGGGCGCGTGAAAAACTGTTTTTT
abundance: .; j_gene: TRBJ2-3; d_gene: TRBD2; v_gene: TRBV15; CDR3aa: CATSRGGGSTDTQYF; CDR3nt: TGTGCCACCAGCAGAGGGGGGGGGAGCACAGATACGCAGTATTTT
abundance: .; j_gene: TRBJ2-6; d_gene: .; v_gene: TRBV12-2; CDR3aa: CASRFSSGQASSGANVLTF; CDR3nt: TGTGCAAGTCGCTTCTCCAGCGGACAGGCAAGCTCTGGGGCCAACGTCCTGACTTTC
abundance: .; j_gene: TRBJ1-5; d_gene: .; v_gene: TRBV28; CDR3aa: CASSLSSENQPQHF; CDR3nt: TGTGCCAGCAGTTTAAGCAGCGAAAATCAGCCCCAGCATTTT
abundance: .; j_gene: TRBJ2-7; d_gene: TRBD2; v_gene: TRBV4-2; CDR3aa: CASSQERAGGAYEQYF; CDR3nt: TGTGCCAGCAGCCAAGAAAGGGCGGGAGGTGCCTACGAGCAGTACTTC
abundance: .; j_gene: TRBJ1-1; d_gene: .; v_gene: TRBV12-3/TRBV12-4; CDR3aa: CASSLDSQGEAFF; CDR3nt: TGTGCCAGCAGCCTTGACAGTCAAGGGGAAGCTTTCTTT
abundance: .; j_gene: TRBJ1-5; d_gene: .; v_gene: TRBV5-4; CDR3aa: CASSSTPGWDQPQHF; CDR3nt: TGTGCCAGCAGCTCTACACCGGGATGGGATCAGCCCCAGCATTTT
abundance: .; j_gene: TRBJ1-1; d_gene: TRBD1; v_gene: TRBV2; CDR3aa: CASRRQGGTMNTEAFF; CDR3nt: TGTGCCAGCAGACGACAGGGGGGAACAATGAACACTGAAGCTTTCTTT
abundance: .; j_gene: TRBJ2-5; d_gene: .; v_gene: TRBV30; CDR3aa: CAWSRAGWYQETQYF; CDR3nt: TGTGCCTGGAGTAGGGCGGGTTGGTACCAAGAGACCCAGTACTTC
abundance: .; j_gene: TRBJ1-1; d_gene: .; v_gene: TRBV10-2; CDR3aa: CASRTDIWSPEAFF; CDR3nt: TGCGCCAGCAGAACGGACATTTGGAGCCCTGAAGCTTTCTTT
abundance: .; j_gene: TRBJ2-2; d_gene: TRBD2; v_gene: TRBV29-1; CDR3aa: CSAILAGGKNTGELFF; CDR3nt: TGCAGCGCTATACTAGCGGGGGGGAAGAACACCGGGGAGCTGTTTTTT
abundance: .; j_gene: TRBJ2-1; d_gene: TRBD2; v_gene: TRBV29-1; CDR3aa: CSVGGGGAEAQFF; CDR3nt: TGCAGCGTTGGTGGCGGGGGGGCCGAGGCGCAGTTCTTC
abundance: .; j_gene: TRBJ2-5; d_gene: .; v_gene: TRBV5-1; CDR3aa: CASSLEEYQETQYF; CDR3nt: TGCGCCAGCAGCTTGGAAGAGTACCAAGAGACCCAGTACTTC
abundance: few; j_gene: TRBJ2-7; d_gene: .; v_gene: TRBV23-1; CDR3aa: CASSQSSGHGYEQYF; CDR3nt: TGCGCCAGCAGTCAATCATCAGGGCATGGCTACGAGCAGTACTTC
abundance: .; j_gene: TRBJ2-7; d_gene: TRBD2; v_gene: TRBV5-6; CDR3aa: CASSPLAGGPHEQYF; CDR3nt: TGTGCCAGCAGCCCCCTAGCGGGGGGGCCCCACGAGCAGTACTTC
abundance: .; j_gene: TRBJ2-7; d_gene: TRBD1; v_gene: TRBV28; CDR3aa: CASRPTLGQAEQYF; CDR3nt: TGTGCCAGCAGACCGACCCTTGGACAGGCTGAGCAGTACTTC
abundance: .; j_gene: TRBJ2-3; d_gene: .; v_gene: TRBV14; CDR3aa: CASSQDSRRSTDTQYF; CDR3nt: TGTGCCAGCAGCCAAGATTCGCGGAGGAGCACAGATACGCAGTATTTT
abundance: .; j_gene: TRBJ1-2; d_gene: .; v_gene: TRBV4-1; CDR3aa: CASSQDQGVYYGYTF; CDR3nt: TGCGCCAGCAGCCAAGATCAAGGGGTCTACTATGGCTACACCTTC
abundance: .; j_gene: TRBJ1-1; d_gene: .; v_gene: TRBV5-1; CDR3aa: CASSPTYSGIYTEAFF; CDR3nt: TGCGCCAGCAGCCCTACATATTCCGGGATCTACACTGAAGCTTTCTTT
abundance: .; j_gene: TRBJ2-3; d_gene: TRBD2; v_gene: TRBV27; CDR3aa: CASSLWASGSTDTQYF; CDR3nt: TGTGCCAGCAGTTTATGGGCTAGCGGGAGTACAGATACGCAGTATTTT
abundance: .; j_gene: TRBJ2-7; d_gene: TRBD1; v_gene: TRBV2; CDR3aa: CASSGQGAYEQYF; CDR3nt: TGTGCCAGCAGTGGGCAGGGGGCCTACGAGCAGTACTTC
abundance: .; j_gene: TRBJ2-1; d_gene: .; v_gene: TRBV7-6; CDR3aa: CASSLERWPDEQFF; CDR3nt: TGTGCCAGCAGCTTAGAACGTTGGCCTGATGAGCAGTTCTTC
abundance: .; j_gene: TRBJ1-5; d_gene: .; v_gene: TRBV11-2; CDR3aa: CASSDSLNQPQHF; CDR3nt: TGTGCCAGCAGCGACAGTCTCAATCAGCCCCAGCATTTT
abundance: .; j_gene: TRBJ2-7; d_gene: .; v_gene: TRBV15; CDR3aa: CATSRGGSAYEQYF; CDR3nt: TGTGCCACCAGCAGAGGCGGATCGGCTTACGAGCAGTACTTC
abundance: .; j_gene: TRBJ1-2; d_gene: TRBD1; v_gene: TRBV6-5; CDR3aa: CASSYTSPGQGGYTF; CDR3nt: TGTGCCAGCAGTTACACCTCCCCAGGACAGGGTGGCTACACCTTC
abundance: .; j_gene: TRBJ1-2; d_gene: .; v_gene: TRBV28; CDR3aa: CASSPDRFNYGYTF; CDR3nt: TGTGCCAGCAGCCCCGATAGATTTAACTATGGCTACACCTTC
abundance: .; j_gene: TRBJ1-2; d_gene: TRBD1; v_gene: TRBV7-2; CDR3aa: CASSLVGDSGPPNYGYTF; CDR3nt: TGTGCCAGCAGCTTAGTAGGGGACAGCGGGCCCCCTAACTATGGCTACACCTTC
abundance: once; j_gene: TRBJ2-1; d_gene: TRBD2; v_gene: TRBV29-1; CDR3aa: CSVFLAGRNNEQFF; CDR3nt: TGCAGCGTGTTCTTAGCGGGACGGAACAATGAGCAGTTCTTC
abundance: .; j_gene: TRBJ1-5; d_gene: .; v_gene: TRBV5-8; CDR3aa: CASSRSFSNQPQHF; CDR3nt: TGTGCCAGCAGCCGGTCGTTTAGCAATCAGCCCCAGCATTTT
abundance: .; j_gene: TRBJ2-7; d_gene: TRBD1; v_gene: TRBV11-2; CDR3aa: CATGMEQYF; CDR3nt: TGTGCGACAGGGATGGAGCAGTACTTC
abundance: .; j_gene: TRBJ2-7; d_gene: TRBD2; v_gene: TRBV5-1; CDR3aa: CASSLELAGDGYEQYF; CDR3nt: TGCGCCAGCAGCTTGGAGCTAGCGGGAGACGGCTACGAGCAGTACTTC
abundance: .; j_gene: TRBJ2-7; d_gene: TRBD2; v_gene: TRBV2; CDR3aa: CASAREGGFSYEQYF; CDR3nt: TGTGCCAGCGCCCGGGAGGGGGGGTTCTCCTACGAGCAGTACTTC
abundance: .; j_gene: TRBJ2-7; d_gene: .; v_gene: TRBV7-9; CDR3aa: CASSLPAGAEQYF; CDR3nt: TGTGCCAGCAGCTTACCGGCGGGGGCGGAGCAGTACTTC
abundance: .; j_gene: TRBJ1-5; d_gene: .; v_gene: TRBV10-3; CDR3aa: CAIREGGDSNQPQHF; CDR3nt: TGTGCCATCAGAGAAGGAGGGGATAGCAATCAGCCCCAGCATTTT
abundance: .; j_gene: TRBJ2-7; d_gene: .; v_gene: TRBV6-5; CDR3aa: CATTGRASYEQYF; CDR3nt: TGTGCCACTACAGGGAGAGCCTCCTACGAGCAGTACTTC
abundance: .; j_gene: TRBJ2-7; d_gene: TRBD2; v_gene: TRBV19; CDR3aa: CASSILAGDAYEQYF; CDR3nt: TGTGCCAGTAGTATACTAGCGGGGGATGCCTACGAGCAGTACTTC
abundance: .; j_gene: TRBJ1-1; d_gene: .; v_gene: TRBV2; CDR3aa: CASRIQVTEAFF; CDR3nt: TGTGCCAGCAGAATTCAGGTGACTGAAGCTTTCTTT
abundance: once; j_gene: TRBJ2-3; d_gene: TRBD2; v_gene: TRBV9; CDR3aa: CASSERLAGSTDTQYF; CDR3nt: TGTGCCAGCAGCGAAAGACTAGCGGGGAGCACAGATACGCAGTATTTT
abundance: .; j_gene: TRBJ2-7; d_gene: TRBD1; v_gene: TRBV11-2; CDR3aa: CASSPYDRGLYF; CDR3nt: TGTGCCAGCAGCCCCTACGACAGGGGTCTGTACTTC
abundance: .; j_gene: TRBJ2-3; d_gene: TRBD2; v_gene: TRBV3-1/TRBV3-2; CDR3aa: CASSHPSAGEDTQYF; CDR3nt: TGTGCCAGCAGCCACCCTAGCGCGGGAGAGGATACGCAGTATTTT
abundance: .; j_gene: TRBJ2-1; d_gene: TRBD2; v_gene: TRBV5-1; CDR3aa: CASSSTSGNYNEQFF; CDR3nt: TGCGCCAGCAGCAGCACTAGCGGGAATTACAATGAGCAGTTCTTC
abundance: once; j_gene: TRBJ1-2; d_gene: .; v_gene: TRBV14; CDR3aa: CASSPGQYANYGYTF; CDR3nt: TGTGCCAGCAGCCCAGGACAGTACGCTAACTATGGCTACACCTTC
abundance: .; j_gene: TRBJ2-7; d_gene: TRBD2; v_gene: TRBV27; CDR3aa: CASSLRGLRGDYYEQYF; CDR3nt: TGTGCCAGCAGTTTAAGGGGCTTGCGGGGGGACTACTACGAGCAGTACTTC